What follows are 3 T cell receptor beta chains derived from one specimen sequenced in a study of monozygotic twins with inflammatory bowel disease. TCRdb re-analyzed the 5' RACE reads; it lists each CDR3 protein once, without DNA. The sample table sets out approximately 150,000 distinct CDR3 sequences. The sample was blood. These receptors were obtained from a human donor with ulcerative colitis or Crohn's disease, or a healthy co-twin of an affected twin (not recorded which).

This CDR3 is CASSLATSRSGSYNEQFF. The chain has TRBV7-8 and TRBJ2-1. The germline V gene encodes CDR1 SGHVS and CDR2 FQNEAQ. CDR3 length: 18 amino acids.

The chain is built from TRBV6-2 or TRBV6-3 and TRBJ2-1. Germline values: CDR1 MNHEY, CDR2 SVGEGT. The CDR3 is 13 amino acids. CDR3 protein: CASSYREYNEQFF.

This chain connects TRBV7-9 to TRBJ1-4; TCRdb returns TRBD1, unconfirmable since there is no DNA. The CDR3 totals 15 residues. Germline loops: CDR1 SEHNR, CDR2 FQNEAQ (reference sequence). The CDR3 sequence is CASSRGTATNEKLFF.